These 10 T cell receptor beta chains came from one sample sequenced in a study of beta chain features in type 1 diabetes. General study findings and limits: Researchers report that Type 1 diabetes patients had moderately but significantly shorter TCRB CDR3s across all four CD4+ subsets.

The authors reverse transcribed all of the isolated RNA, so sequencing captured expressed TCRB transcripts. Profiled with immunoSEQ multiplex PCR; TCRdb holds only in-frame clones, not every one. The table records tens of thousands of clones, 49% of them present only once. No antigen has been identified for these receptors. Sequenced: central memory CD4+ T cells from blood. These receptors came from a man aged 25 to 45 with type 1 diabetes.

This rearrangement joins TRBV19 to TRBJ2-7, with D possibly matching TRBD2 (5 bases). Germline V gene lookup returns CDR1 LNHDA and CDR2 SQIVND (reference sequence). The CDR3 covers 15 residues. V dropped 4 bases and J dropped 5 bases, with 18 bases sitting between them. The CDR3 DNA reads as TGTGCCAGTAGTACCCTCTCGCCGGGAATCCACGAGCAGTACTTC. This sequence encodes CASSTLSPGIHEQYF.

The table lists this clone with a few counts. V and J are TRBV18 and TRBJ2-1; TRBD1 agrees at 7 bases. Germline assignment: CDR1 KGHSH and CDR2 LQKENI. The length of the CDR3 is 12 residues. Germline trimming cut 6 bases from V and 7 bases from J; bases unmatched to any gene: 3. CDR3 sequence reads: CASSPDRNEQFF. CDR3 coding DNA: TGTGCCAGCTCCCCGGACAGGAATGAGCAGTTCTTC. Complete variable domain (other parts from reference TRBV18 and TRBJ2-1): NAGVMQNPRHLVRRRGQEARLRCSPMKGHSHVYWYRQLPEEGLKFMVYLQKENIIDESGMPKERFSAEFPKEGPSILRIQQVVRGDSAAYFCASSPDRNEQFFGPGTRLTVL.

The genes are TRBV7-9 and TRBJ2-4; perhaps TRBD1 as D (5 bases). Germline CDR1 reads SEHNR; CDR2 reads FQNEAQ (reference sequence). Trimming pared 1 base from V and 0 bases from J, leaving 16 bases between. This CDR3 is 18 amino acids long. Here the CDR3 DNA reads TGTGCCAGCAGCTTAGTTACAGGAGACCACCTAGCCAAAAACATTCAGTACTTC. The encoded protein is CASSLVTGDHLAKNIQYF.

The CDR3 loop is CASSSPWGAGGYNEQFF. CDR3 coding DNA: TGTGCCAGCAGTTCCCCCTGGGGAGCGGGAGGATACAATGAGCAGTTCTTC. The V gene is TRBV28, the J gene TRBJ2-1; 9 positions match TRBD2. CDR3 length equals 17 residues. J lost 4 bases, V lost 4 bases, and 11 bases had no gene match. Germline values: CDR1 MDHEN, CDR2 SYDVKM.

This chain connects TRBV19 to TRBJ2-6; no firm D call. CDR1 and CDR2 (germline): LNHDA, SQIVND (reference sequence). The CDR3 contains 13 residues. Trimming left V 6 bases short and J 1 base short, with 4 bases between. As DNA, the CDR3 is TGTGCCAGTAGCCAGTCTGGGGCCAACGTCCTGACTTTC. This codes for CASSQSGANVLTF.

The sample holds a few counts of this clone. The rearrangement joins TRBV14 to TRBJ2-1; 13 bases are a match to TRBD2. This CDR3 is 19 amino acids long. Unmatched junction bases numbered 11, after V lost 3 bases and J lost 3 bases. The germline V gene has CDR1 SGHDN and CDR2 FVKESK. CDR3 DNA sequence: TGTGCCAGCAGCCACTCATCCGGGACTAGCGGGGTTAACTACAATGAGCAGTTCTTC. Translated, it gives CASSHSSGTSGVNYNEQFF.

This chain uses TRBV2 with TRBJ2-7; 8 bases are shared with TRBD2. CDR1 is SNHLY, CDR2 FYNNEI, per germline. CDR3 length: 14 amino acids. With 7 bases clipped from V and 2 bases from J, the junction kept 7 bases outside the gene matches. The DNA of the CDR3 is TGTGCCAGCACCGGGGGGGGGAATGCCTACGAGCAGTACTTC. Protein sequence: CASTGGGNAYEQYF.

The chain employs TRBV6-5 and TRBJ2-3, with 12 positions matching TRBD2. This CDR3 is built from 15 residues. From germline, CDR1 is MNHEY and CDR2 SVGAGI. J lost 1 base, V lost 6 bases, and 2 bases had no gene match. The CDR3 DNA reads TGTGCCAGCAGCGCTAGCGGGGGGGGCACAGATACGCAGTATTTT. Its protein product is CASSASGGGTDTQYF.

This clone was counted only a few times. The chain has TRBV5-4 and TRBJ2-3; TRBD1 matches 11 bases. V lost 4 bases and J lost 7; bases outside the gene matches: 8. This CDR3 contains 15 residues. CDR1 SGHNT and CDR2 YYREEE come from the germline V gene (reference sequence). The chain's CDR3 is CASSTGQGGRNTQYF. CDR3 sequence (DNA): TGTGCCAGCAGCACGGGACAGGGGGGAAGAAATACGCAGTATTTT.

This clone has only a few counts. The chain recombines TRBV7-2 with TRBJ1-5; D perhaps matches TRBD1 (5 bases). The ends were cut back, 1 base at V and 5 bases at J, with 12 bases in the middle. The CDR3 loop spans 15 amino acids. In germline, CDR1 is SGHTA, CDR2 FQGNSA. The CDR3 bases are TGTGCCAGCAGCTTAGGCACAGGTGGCGATCAGCCCCAGCATTTT. The encoded protein is CASSLGTGGDQPQHF. The variable domain in full, completed from reference TRBV7-2 and TRBJ1-5, reads GAGVSQSPSNKVTEKGKDVELRCDPISGHTALYWYRQSLGQGLEFLIYFQGNSAPDKSGLPSDRFSAERTGGSVSTLTIQRTQQEDSAVYLCASSLGTGGDQPQHFGDGTRLSIL.